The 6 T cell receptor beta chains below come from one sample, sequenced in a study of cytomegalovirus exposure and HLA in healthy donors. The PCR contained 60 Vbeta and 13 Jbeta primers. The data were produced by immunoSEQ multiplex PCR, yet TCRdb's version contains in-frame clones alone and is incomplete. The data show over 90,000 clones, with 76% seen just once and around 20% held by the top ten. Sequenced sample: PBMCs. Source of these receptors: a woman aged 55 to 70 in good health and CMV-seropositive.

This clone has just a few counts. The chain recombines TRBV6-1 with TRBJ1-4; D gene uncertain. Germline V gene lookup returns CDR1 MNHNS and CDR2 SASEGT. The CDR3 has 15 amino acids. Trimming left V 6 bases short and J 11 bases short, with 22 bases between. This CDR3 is CASRREAGLLEKLFF. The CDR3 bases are TGTGCCAGCAGAAGGGAGGCGGGTCTCCTAGAGAAACTGTTTTTT.

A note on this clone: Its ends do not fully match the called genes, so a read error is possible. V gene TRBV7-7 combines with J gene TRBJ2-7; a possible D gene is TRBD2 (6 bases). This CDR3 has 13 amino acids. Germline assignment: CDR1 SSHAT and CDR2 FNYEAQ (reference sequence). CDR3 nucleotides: TGTGCTAGCAGCTCGGGGCCGGGGGAGGAGCAGTACTTC. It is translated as CASSSGPGEEQYF. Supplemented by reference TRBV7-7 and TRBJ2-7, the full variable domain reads GAGVSQSPRYKVTKRGQDVTLRCDPISSHATLYWYQQALGQGPEFLTYFNYEAQPDKSGLPSDRFSAERPEGSISTLTIQRTEQRDSAMYRCASSSGPGEEQYFGPGTRLTVT.

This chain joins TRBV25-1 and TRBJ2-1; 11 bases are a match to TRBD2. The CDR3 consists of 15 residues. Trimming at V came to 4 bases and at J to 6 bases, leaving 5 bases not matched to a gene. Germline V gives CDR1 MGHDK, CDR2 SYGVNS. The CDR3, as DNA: TGTGCCAGCAGTGGTAGCGGGAGGGCGGGCAATGAGCAGTTCTTC. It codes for CASSGSGRAGNEQFF.

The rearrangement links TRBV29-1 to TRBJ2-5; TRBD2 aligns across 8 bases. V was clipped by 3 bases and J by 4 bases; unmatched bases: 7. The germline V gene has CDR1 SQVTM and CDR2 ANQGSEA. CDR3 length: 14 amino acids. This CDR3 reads CSVDLSGIGETQYF. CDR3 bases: TGCAGCGTTGACCTTAGCGGGATAGGAGAGACCCAGTACTTC.

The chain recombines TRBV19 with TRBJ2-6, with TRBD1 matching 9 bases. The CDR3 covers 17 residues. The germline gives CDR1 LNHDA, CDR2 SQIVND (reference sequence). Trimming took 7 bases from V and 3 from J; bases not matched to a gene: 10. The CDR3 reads CASTRDRALGGANVLTF. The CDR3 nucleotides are TGTGCCAGTACCCGGGACAGGGCCCTCGGTGGGGCCAACGTCCTGACTTTC.

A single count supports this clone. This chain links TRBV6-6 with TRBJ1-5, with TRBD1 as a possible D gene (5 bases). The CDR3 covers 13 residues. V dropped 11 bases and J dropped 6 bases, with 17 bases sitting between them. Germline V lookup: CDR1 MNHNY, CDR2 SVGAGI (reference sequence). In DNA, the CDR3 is TGTGCCGGAGTCGGGGACTCTAGTCAGCCCCAGCATTTT. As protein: CAGVGDSSQPQHF.